Following are 4 T cell receptor beta chains from one sample sequenced in a study of shared clonotypes between healthy human individuals. Some clones are missing from TCRdb's copy, which holds only in-frame ones; the method was immunoSEQ multiplex PCR. The sample carries 2 million to 2.5 million clones, approximately 93% recorded once. Material: naive CD4+ T cells from PBMCs. Subset indicated: CD45RA+ positively selected. The receptors originated from a young man in good health. Some clones in this sample may be carry-over from other donors' samples.

The chain recombines TRBV6-5 with TRBJ1-5; no definite D call. CDR3 length: 13 amino acids. Between the trimmed V and J ends, which lost 6 bases and 6 bases, there was a span of 12 bases. Per germline, CDR1 MNHEY and CDR2 SVGAGI. CDR3 sequence (DNA): TGTGCCAGCAGGGGAATAGGGAGTCAGCCCCAGCATTTT. This encodes CASRGIGSQPQHF.

The chain uses TRBV7-2 and TRBJ2-5; D perhaps matches TRBD1 (6 bases). The length of the CDR3 is 15 residues. The germline CDR1 and CDR2 sequences are SGHTA and FQGNSA. V gave up 3 bases and J gave up 1 base, with 12 bases separating them. CDR3 in DNA: TGTGCCAGCAGCTTCCAGACAGGACGCCAAGAGACCCAGTACTTC. Translated: CASSFQTGRQETQYF.

This sequence joins TRBV7-3 and TRBJ2-1; D gene unclear. CDR3 length equals 14 residues. Per germline, CDR1 SGHTA and CDR2 FQGTGA. V lost 6 bases, J lost 2 bases, and 11 bases lay in between. The CDR3 sequence is CASRGRNTYNEQFF. CDR3 nucleotides: TGTGCCAGCAGGGGCAGGAACACCTACAATGAGCAGTTCTTC.

This clone has a single count. The rearrangement links TRBV2 to TRBJ2-7; 7 bases map to TRBD1. Looked up from germline, CDR1 is SNHLY and CDR2 is FYNNEI. The CDR3 runs 13 residues. V was pared by 6 bases and J by 3 bases, with 5 bases of the junction left unmatched. In DNA form, the CDR3 reads TGTGCCAGCAGACGCAGGGGGAGCTACGAGCAGTACTTC. Its translation: CASRRRGSYEQYF.